One sample yielded the 4 T cell receptor beta chains listed below, sequenced in a study of T cell repertoires in cytomegalovirus infection. The antigens of these receptors remain unknown. From the reads, TCRdb called clonotypes with MiXCR, one entry per CDR3 protein. The sample comprises around 770,000 distinct CDR3 sequences, almost 30% of which are singletons, and around 13% rests with the top ten. This material consisted of cultured CD8+ T cells from PBMCs, taken from culture after CMV antigen stimulation. These TCRs come from a human donor in good health (CMV status not recorded). Some clones in this sample may be carry-over from other donors' samples.

This clonotype was observed at least ten times. The rearrangement joins TRBV7-6 to TRBJ1-6; TRBD1 might be the D (5 bases). The V gene lost 4 bases and the J gene lost 4 bases, with 8 bases spanning the gap. Germline lookup yields CDR1 SGHVS and CDR2 FNYEAQ. The CDR3 loop spans 14 amino acids. CDR3 region: CASSSPGYNSPLHF. The CDR3 coding sequence is TGTGCCAGCAGCTCCCCAGGGTATAATTCACCCCTCCACTTT.

The table lists this clonotype with a few counts. V gene TRBV7-6 combines with J gene TRBJ2-6; 7 positions agree with TRBD1. Germline CDR1 and CDR2: SGHVS and FNYEAQ. The J segment lost 0 bases and the V segment lost 1 base, leaving 0 bases of the junction unmatched. The CDR3 spans 16 residues. CDR3 bases: TGTGCCAGCAGCTTAGACAGGGGCTCTGGGGCCAACGTCCTGACTTTC. The encoded protein is CASSLDRGSGANVLTF. The entire variable domain, with the rest obtained from reference TRBV7-6 and TRBJ2-6, is as follows: GAGVSQSPRYKVTKRGQDVALRCDPISGHVSLYWYRQALGQGPEFLTYFNYEAQQDKSGLPNDRFSAERPEGSISTLTIQRTEQRDSAMYRCASSLDRGSGANVLTFGAGSRLTVL.

This chain uses TRBV4-1 with TRBJ2-2; D ambiguous. The V end lost 0 bases, the J end lost 5 bases, and 4 bases lay between the germline ends. Germline V gene data show CDR1 as MGHRA and CDR2 as YSYEKL. This CDR3 is built from 13 residues. The CDR3, as DNA: TGCGCCAGCAGCCAAGACCCGACCGGGGAGCTGTTTTTT. Its translation is CASSQDPTGELFF.

The chain joins TRBV5-1 to TRBJ2-7; 10 nucleotides align to TRBD1. V lost 1 base to trimming and J lost 5 bases; unmatched junction nucleotides: 3. The CDR3 length is 14 residues. Germline assignment: CDR1 SGHRS and CDR2 YFSETQ. The DNA of the CDR3 is TGCGCCAGCAGCTTGAGGGACAGGGGTGACGAGCAGTACTTC. It codes for CASSLRDRGDEQYF. Full variable domain (remainder filled in from reference TRBV5-1 and TRBJ2-7): KAGVTQTPRYLIKTRGQQVTLSCSPISGHRSVSWYQQTPGQGLQFLFEYFSETQRNKGNFPGRFSGRQFSNSRSEMNVSTLELGDSALYLCASSLRDRGDEQYFGPGTRLTVT.